The 27 T cell receptor beta chains below all came from one sample that was sequenced in a study of T-cell memory formation after mild COVID-19. TCRdb independently ran MiXCR on the 5' RACE reads; one entry per CDR3 protein. The sample yields a few hundred thousand distinct CDR3 sequences, 15% to 20% seen once. The sample consisted of PBMCs or a T cell subset sorted from them (not recorded which). The source of these receptors is a man between 18 and 35 years old who had mild COVID-19 (a few samples of this study predate the infection). Cell type and time point are not known.

This clonotype was recorded a few times. The rearrangement links TRBV6-5 to TRBJ1-1; no firm D call. The V gene lost 0 bases and the J gene lost 8 bases, with 19 bases spanning the gap. The germline V gene encodes CDR1 MNHEY and CDR2 SVGAGI. This CDR3 is built from 16 residues. The CDR3 DNA is TGTGCCAGCAGTTACTCGGAATACATGATCGCGGGAGAAGCTTTCTTT. Translation: CASSYSEYMIAGEAFF.

At least ten counts were recorded for this clonotype. The chain combines TRBV7-8 with TRBJ2-2, with D maybe TRBD1 (5 bases). The CDR3 spans 13 residues. Germline values: CDR1 SGHVS, CDR2 FQNEAQ. Trimming took 1 base from V and 6 from J, leaving 6 bases between them. The CDR3 loop is CASSLVGPGELFF. The DNA for the CDR3 is TGTGCCAGCAGCTTAGTGGGGCCCGGGGAGCTGTTTTTT. The full variable domain, with the rest looked up from reference TRBV7-8 and TRBJ2-2, is GAGVSQSPRYKVAKRGQDVALRCDPISGHVSLFWYQQALGQGPEFLTYFQNEAQLDKSGLPSDRFFAERPEGSVSTLKIQRTQQEDSAVYLCASSLVGPGELFFGEGSRLTVL.

The chain employs TRBV6-5 and TRBJ2-3; TRBD1 agrees at 11 bases. This CDR3 is 15 amino acids long. V shed 5 bases and J 6 bases; nucleotides not matched to a gene: 7. CDR1 is MNHEY, CDR2 SVGAGI, per germline. CDR3 residues: CASSTRTGGMDTQYF. The CDR3 nucleotides read TGTGCCAGCAGTACCAGGACAGGGGGCATGGATACGCAGTATTTT.

This clonotype has a handful of counts. The chain employs TRBV15 and TRBJ2-7, with D perhaps matching TRBD1 or TRBD2 (6 bases each). Germline CDR1 reads LNHNV; CDR2 reads YYDKDF (reference sequence). Trimming took off 1 base at V and 6 bases at J, with 10 bases between the two ends. The CDR3 spans 13 residues. The CDR3 DNA is TGTGCCACCAGCAGAGTCAAGGGGGGCGAGCAGTACGTC. Translated: CATSRVKGGEQYV.

The V gene is TRBV12-3 or TRBV12-4, the J gene TRBJ2-1; D is possibly TRBD2 (5 bases). V was cut by 1 base and J by 10 bases, with 11 bases left in between. The CDR3 is 13 amino acids. The CDR3 reads CASSLEVRREQFF. CDR3 nucleotides: TGTGCCAGCAGTTTAGAGGTCCGGAGGGAGCAGTTCTTC.

This clonotype was seen only a few times. This rearrangement joins TRBV4-1 to TRBJ2-3; 8 bases match TRBD1. CDR1 and CDR2 (germline): MGHRA, YSYEKL. The V gene end was trimmed by 1 base and the J gene end by 2 bases; junction bases not matched to a gene: 8. The CDR3 sequence is 17 residues long. DNA for the CDR3: TGCGCCAGCAGCCAAGGGAACAGGGGGGAATCCACAGATACGCAGTATTTT. Translating gives CASSQGNRGESTDTQYF.

The chain carries TRBV30 and TRBJ2-1, with D perhaps matching TRBD1 or TRBD2 (5 bases each). CDR1 is GTSNPN, CDR2 SVGIG, per germline (reference sequence). This CDR3 contains 16 residues. V was cut by 0 bases and J by 0 bases, with 12 bases left in between. The CDR3 region is CAWSVVGGRSYNEQFF. DNA of the CDR3: TGTGCCTGGAGTGTAGTTGGGGGACGCTCCTACAATGAGCAGTTCTTC. Full variable domain (outside the CDR3, taken from reference TRBV30 and TRBJ2-1): SQTIHQWPATLVQPVGSPLSLECTVEGTSNPNLYWYRQAAGRGLQLLFYSVGIGQISSEVPQNLSASRPQDRQFILSSKKLLLSDSGFYLCAWSVVGGRSYNEQFFGPGTRLTVL.

The chain carries TRBV12-3 or TRBV12-4 and TRBJ1-2, with a weak D call TRBD1 (5 bases). This CDR3 comprises 12 residues. Trimming removed 10 bases from V and 2 bases from J, with 11 bases in between. The CDR3 is CANWGGNYGYTF. In DNA form, the CDR3 reads TGTGCCAACTGGGGGGGGAACTATGGCTACACCTTC.

This clonotype was seen only a few times. V and J are TRBV6-6 and TRBJ2-3; D uncertain. V shed 3 bases and J shed 6 bases, with 7 bases lying between them. Germline V gene sequence: CDR1 MNHNY, CDR2 SVGAGI (reference sequence). The CDR3 has 12 residues. The CDR3 reads CASSYRDDTQYF. The CDR3 nucleotides are TGTGCCAGCAGTTATCGAGATGATACGCAGTATTTT.

The sample holds many counts of this clonotype. The chain has TRBV7-3 and TRBJ2-3; 9 bases map to TRBD2. CDR1 is SGHTA, CDR2 FQGTGA, per germline. The CDR3 has 16 amino acids. J gave up 6 bases and V 4 bases, and 11 bases lay outside the gene matches. The chain's CDR3 is CASSYIPTSGVDTQYF. CDR3 in DNA: TGTGCCAGCAGCTACATCCCGACTAGCGGCGTTGATACGCAGTATTTT.

This clonotype was recorded a few times. The chain uses TRBV5-1 and TRBJ1-1, with D perhaps TRBD1 (5 bases). The CDR3 extends over 15 amino acids. Between the trimmed V and J ends, which lost 1 base and 1 base, there was a span of 11 bases. The germline CDR1 and CDR2 sequences are SGHRS and YFSETQ. The CDR3 loop reads CASSLLNRKNTEAFF. CDR3 coding DNA: TGCGCCAGCAGCTTGCTAAACAGGAAGAACACTGAAGCTTTCTTT.

The chain uses TRBV6-2 or TRBV6-3 and TRBJ2-4, with D perhaps matching TRBD1 or TRBD2 (5 bases each). The CDR3 extends over 14 amino acids. V shed 0 bases and J shed 9 bases, with 12 bases lying between them. Germline values: CDR1 MNHEY, CDR2 SVGEGT. CDR3 loop: CASSYSRGAGIQYF. Written as DNA, the CDR3 is TGTGCCAGCAGTTACTCGAGGGGCGCCGGCATTCAGTACTTC.

This clonotype showed up just a few times. The chain uses TRBV24-1 and TRBJ2-2; no clear D. Trimming took 4 bases from V and 6 from J, leaving 8 bases between them. Germline CDR1 reads KGHDR; CDR2 reads SFDVKD. CDR3 length: 13 amino acids. CDR3 sequence: CATSERTPGELFF. The DNA for the CDR3 is TGTGCCACCAGTGAAAGAACTCCCGGGGAGCTGTTTTTT.

This clonotype has only a few counts. This chain links TRBV5-1 with TRBJ1-2; 9 bases line up with TRBD1. Germline V gene lookup returns CDR1 SGHRS and CDR2 YFSETQ. The CDR3 spans 16 residues. V was pared by 2 bases and J by 5 bases, with 10 bases of the junction left unmatched. The CDR3 DNA reads TGCGCCAGCAGCTTAGTTGGGACAGGGAATCCGTATGGCTACACCTTC. Translating gives CASSLVGTGNPYGYTF. Looking up the rest from reference TRBV5-1 and TRBJ1-2 gives the full variable domain: KAGVTQTPRYLIKTRGQQVTLSCSPISGHRSVSWYQQTPGQGLQFLFEYFSETQRNKGNFPGRFSGRQFSNSRSEMNVSTLELGDSALYLCASSLVGTGNPYGYTFGSGTRLTVV.

The chain has TRBV6-5 and TRBJ1-2; no firm D call. Germline loops: CDR1 MNHEY, CDR2 SVGAGI. The CDR3 covers 14 residues. V lost 2 bases, J lost 8 bases, and 15 bases lay in between. The CDR3 sequence is CASSYMMKTEGYTF. The CDR3 DNA reads as TGTGCCAGCAGTTACATGATGAAGACGGAGGGCTACACCTTC.

This clonotype was seen repeatedly, ten times or more. The rearrangement uses TRBV6-6 and TRBJ1-3; D gene unclear. The V gene lost 6 bases and the J gene lost 3 bases, with 3 bases spanning the gap. CDR3 length equals 11 residues. The germline CDR1 and CDR2 sequences are MNHNY and SVGAGI (reference sequence). CDR3 sequence: CASRNGNTIYF. The CDR3 DNA is TGTGCCAGCAGAAATGGAAACACCATATATTTT.

The V call is TRBV7-2, the J call TRBJ1-1, with TRBD1 as a possible D gene (6 bases). Germline V gene lookup returns CDR1 SGHTA and CDR2 FQGNSA. The CDR3 spans 13 residues. Trimming shortened V by 9 bases and J by 11 bases, and 22 bases separated the two germline ends. For the CDR3, the DNA is TGTGCCAGAGGGGAAACAGTAAACAGGGTGGCTTTCTTT. Its translation is CARGETVNRVAFF.

This chain uses TRBV6-5 with TRBJ1-1; D gene ambiguous. V was cut by 4 bases and J by 3 bases, with 12 bases left in between. The CDR3 runs to 14 residues. Germline CDR1 and CDR2: MNHEY and SVGAGI. The CDR3 DNA sequence: TGTGCCAGCAGTTTCGAGGGCCGCGACACTGAAGCTTTCTTT. This gives the protein CASSFEGRDTEAFF.

The chain has TRBV6-2 or TRBV6-3 and TRBJ2-7, with TRBD2 as a possible D gene (5 bases). Germline V CDR1 and CDR2: MNHEY, SVGEGT. Trimming cost V 2 bases and J 3 bases, with 11 bases left between them. CDR3 length: 14 amino acids. CDR3 loop: CASSYGSGLYEQYV. As DNA, the CDR3 is TGTGCCAGCAGTTACGGTTCAGGACTCTACGAGCAGTACGTC.

This clonotype was detected only a few times. The chain combines TRBV7-9 with TRBJ2-5; TRBD2 aligns across 10 bases. CDR3 length: 15 amino acids. Germline V CDR1 and CDR2: SEHNR, FQNEAQ (reference sequence). J gave up 2 bases and V 2 bases, and 2 bases lay outside the gene matches. The CDR3 DNA sequence: TGTGCCAGCAGCTTAACTAGCGGGGTGCAAGAGACCCAGTACTTC. The encoded protein is CASSLTSGVQETQYF.

There are a few counts of this clonotype. The V gene is TRBV9, the J gene TRBJ1-6; 8 bases agree with TRBD1. Losses at the gene ends were 3 bases for V and 9 bases for J; bases not matched to a gene: 8. Germline CDR1 SGDLS, CDR2 YYNGEE. The CDR3 sequence is 15 residues long. CDR3 coding DNA: TGTGCCAGCAGCGGGACAGGGAGCGATGGTTCACCCCTCCACTTT. It is translated as CASSGTGSDGSPLHF.

This clonotype has more than one count but fewer than ten. V is TRBV6-1 and J is TRBJ2-2; TRBD1 matches 9 bases. This CDR3 has 16 amino acids. V gave up 5 bases and J gave up 5 bases; unmatched junction bases: 9. Germline V lookup: CDR1 MNHNS, CDR2 SASEGT. The CDR3 protein is CASSLTGGAGTGELFF. The CDR3 DNA sequence: TGTGCCAGCAGTCTAACAGGGGGCGCCGGGACCGGGGAGCTGTTTTTT.

The CDR3 spells CASLQGWAGELFF. DNA for the CDR3: TGTGCCAGCCTTCAGGGATGGGCCGGGGAGCTGTTTTTT. The chain links TRBV12-3 or TRBV12-4 to TRBJ2-2, with a weak D call TRBD1 (5 bases). V gave up 8 bases and J gave up 6 bases, with 13 bases separating them. CDR3 length: 13 amino acids.

V is TRBV6-6 and J is TRBJ1-6; 9 nucleotides match TRBD1. V lost 5 bases to trimming and J lost 6 bases; unmatched junction nucleotides: 8. The CDR3 totals 16 residues. Germline loops: CDR1 MNHNY, CDR2 SVGAGI (reference sequence). The CDR3 region is CASSPLDRGVNSPLHF. CDR3 DNA: TGTGCCAGCAGTCCGCTGGACAGGGGCGTTAATTCACCCCTCCACTTT.

This clonotype showed up just a few times. V is TRBV2 and J is TRBJ2-7, with D possibly TRBD1 on 6 matching bases. Trimming removed 8 bases from V and 6 bases from J, with 14 bases in between. Germline assignment: CDR1 SNHLY and CDR2 FYNNEI. This CDR3 contains 12 residues. The CDR3 region is CASGRGPGEQYV. The CDR3 DNA sequence: TGTGCCAGCGGCAGGGGTCCGGGCGAGCAGTACGTC.

The chain couples TRBV7-2 to TRBJ1-5; D unclear. This CDR3 contains 12 residues. Germline CDR1 is SGHTA and CDR2 is FQGNSA. Trimming took off 2 bases at V and 7 bases at J, with 6 bases between the two ends. CDR3 sequence (DNA): TGTGCCAGCAGCTTATACAGCCAGCCCCAGCATTTT. Translating it yields CASSLYSQPQHF.

The chain couples TRBV7-9 to TRBJ1-6; D may be TRBD1 (6 bases). The CDR3 contains 14 residues. V lost 7 bases and J lost 7, with 14 bases in between. Germline CDR1 is SEHNR and CDR2 is FQNEAQ (reference sequence). CDR3 residues: CASMVTGLNSPLHF. The CDR3 nucleotides read TGTGCCAGCATGGTGACAGGCCTAAATTCACCCCTCCACTTT.